What follows describes a single T cell receptor beta chain. Antigen: not known. The study ran its PCR with 60 Vbeta and 13 Jbeta primers. Here immunoSEQ multiplex PCR was the method, and the copy in TCRdb shows in-frame clones only, minus some. The data show under 250,000 clones, approximately 78% seen once. The sample comes from a study of cytomegalovirus exposure and HLA in healthy donors. Overall study results and limits: TCR beta V- and J-gene trimming, according to a later analysis, was linked to a missense DCLRE1C variant. A later analysis, which compared TCR beta chains of equal frequency, found the HLA-associated ones more clonally expanded.

CDR1 and CDR2 from the germline V gene are SGHTA and FQGNSA. The CDR3 contains 13 residues. Trimming stripped 5 bases from V and 4 bases from J, with 8 bases between. The chain couples TRBV7-2 to TRBJ2-2; D not certain. The TCR sequence derives from a male donor in good health and CMV-seronegative. Sequenced input: PBMCs. CDR3 nucleotides: TGTGCCAGCAGCCCTAGGCTCACCGGGGAGCTGTTTTTT. This gives the protein CASSPRLTGELFF.